The rows below give T cell receptor beta chains drawn from one sample of a study of cytomegalovirus exposure and HLA in healthy donors. Some clones are missing from TCRdb's copy, which holds only in-frame ones; the method was immunoSEQ multiplex PCR. Of about 140,000 clones in the sample, around four fifths were seen once. The material sequenced was PBMCs. All receptors derive from a man between 40 and 49 years old in good health and CMV-seronegative. Both conserved end residues are part of each CDR3. D genes are given only for firm matches. Rows may omit the clone size; those that give it use once, few, many or a size class.

CDR3nt: TGTGCCAGCAGTCCCTCGGGACACCGTCGGGAGACCCAGTACTTC
CDR3aa: CASSPSGHRRETQYF
v_gene: TRBV6-5
d_gene: .
abundance: few
j_gene: TRBJ2-5

CDR3nt: TGTGCCAGCAGCTTCGGGACTAGCGGGGGGGCAGCAGATACGCAGTATTTT
CDR3aa: CASSFGTSGGAADTQYF
v_gene: TRBV9
d_gene: TRBD2
abundance: .
j_gene: TRBJ2-3

CDR3nt: TGTGCCAGCAGCTTAAACAGGGATATGACAAATACGCAGTATTTT
CDR3aa: CASSLNRDMTNTQYF
v_gene: TRBV7-8
d_gene: .
abundance: few
j_gene: TRBJ2-3

CDR3nt: TGTGCCAGCAGGGGGGACAGGGATTTGTTGGAGACCCAGTACTTC
CDR3aa: CASRGDRDLLETQYF
v_gene: TRBV27
d_gene: TRBD1
abundance: .
j_gene: TRBJ2-5

CDR3nt: TGTGCCAGCAGGGATCCTAGCGGGAACTACGAGCAGTACTTC
CDR3aa: CASRDPSGNYEQYF
v_gene: TRBV7-2
d_gene: TRBD2
abundance: .
j_gene: TRBJ2-7

CDR3nt: TGTGCCAGCAGTTTGAGAGGGGGGGGACATTACGAGCAGTACTTC
CDR3aa: CASSLRGGGHYEQYF
v_gene: TRBV6-6
d_gene: .
abundance: .
j_gene: TRBJ2-7

CDR3nt: TGTGCCAGCTCACCAAGCGGGGGGGTCCTTCGGGAGACCCAGTACTTC
CDR3aa: CASSPSGGVLRETQYF
v_gene: TRBV18
d_gene: TRBD2
abundance: .
j_gene: TRBJ2-5

CDR3nt: TGTGCCAGCAGCCAACAATTGACAGGGATGAAGGCTTTCTTT
CDR3aa: CASSQQLTGMKAFF
v_gene: TRBV4-2
d_gene: TRBD1
abundance: .
j_gene: TRBJ1-1

CDR3nt: TGTGCCATCACCGGGACACAACTTAACTATGGCTACACCTTC
CDR3aa: CAITGTQLNYGYTF
v_gene: TRBV6-1
d_gene: .
abundance: .
j_gene: TRBJ1-2

CDR3nt: TGTGCCAGCAGCAGGACAGTCCAGCTGGCAACTAATGAAAAACTGTTTTTT
CDR3aa: CASSRTVQLATNEKLFF
v_gene: TRBV5-5
d_gene: .
abundance: few
j_gene: TRBJ1-4

CDR3nt: TGCAGCGGTAGCGGGAGGGCCTACAATGAGCAGTTCTTC
CDR3aa: CSGSGRAYNEQFF
v_gene: TRBV29-1
d_gene: TRBD2
abundance: once
j_gene: TRBJ2-1

CDR3nt: TGTGCCACCAGCAGAGCGACTAGCGGGGGTGAGCAGTTCTTC
CDR3aa: CATSRATSGGEQFF
v_gene: TRBV15
d_gene: TRBD2
abundance: .
j_gene: TRBJ2-1

CDR3nt: TGTGCCAGCAGTCCCGGGACAGGCAATCAGCCCCAGCATTTT
CDR3aa: CASSPGTGNQPQHF
v_gene: TRBV5-4
d_gene: TRBD1
abundance: .
j_gene: TRBJ1-5

CDR3nt: TGCGCCAGCAGGCTCGCGGGGATGAACACCGGGGAGCTGTTTTTT
CDR3aa: CASRLAGMNTGELFF
v_gene: TRBV5-1
d_gene: .
abundance: .
j_gene: TRBJ2-2

CDR3nt: TGTGCCTGGGGCTCTAGCGAGGGGACCCAGTACTTC
CDR3aa: CAWGSSEGTQYF
v_gene: TRBV30
d_gene: .
abundance: .
j_gene: TRBJ2-5

CDR3nt: TGTGCCAGCAGCCAAGGACAGAGCTCCTACGAGCAGTACTTC
CDR3aa: CASSQGQSSYEQYF
v_gene: TRBV5-4
d_gene: .
abundance: once
j_gene: TRBJ2-7

CDR3nt: TGTGCCAGTAGTCCCATCCGAGAGTTCCATAATTCACCCCTCCACTTT
CDR3aa: CASSPIREFHNSPLHF
v_gene: TRBV19
d_gene: .
abundance: .
j_gene: TRBJ1-6

CDR3nt: TGCGCCAGCAGCCAGGTAGCGACTCGAGAGACCCAGTACTTC
CDR3aa: CASSQVATRETQYF
v_gene: TRBV5-1
d_gene: .
abundance: .
j_gene: TRBJ2-5

CDR3nt: TGTGCCAGCAGCCCCAGGACCCCAGGGGAAGAGACCCAGTACTTC
CDR3aa: CASSPRTPGEETQYF
v_gene: TRBV7-8
d_gene: .
abundance: .
j_gene: TRBJ2-5

CDR3nt: TGTGCCAGCAGTTCCATTGGGCGGGGTGGGGCAGGGACGGCCTACGAGCAGTACTTC
CDR3aa: CASSSIGRGGAGTAYEQYF
v_gene: TRBV28
d_gene: .
abundance: .
j_gene: TRBJ2-7

CDR3nt: TGTGCCATCAGCACTCCGAACTACCGTGAGCAGTACTTC
CDR3aa: CAISTPNYREQYF
v_gene: TRBV10-3
d_gene: .
abundance: few
j_gene: TRBJ2-7

CDR3nt: TGTGCCAGCAGCCAATGGGGCAGCGCGTCCGGGGAGCTGTTTTTT
CDR3aa: CASSQWGSASGELFF
v_gene: TRBV5-4
d_gene: .
abundance: .
j_gene: TRBJ2-2

CDR3nt: TGTGCCAGCAGCGTAGGCGGGGAAAATTTCTACGAGCAGTACTTC
CDR3aa: CASSVGGENFYEQYF
v_gene: TRBV9
d_gene: .
abundance: .
j_gene: TRBJ2-7

CDR3nt: TGTGCCAGTAGTCCGGGGACAGGGGGGGATGAGCAGTTCTTC
CDR3aa: CASSPGTGGDEQFF
v_gene: TRBV19
d_gene: TRBD1
abundance: .
j_gene: TRBJ2-1

CDR3nt: TGTGCCAGCAATCTCGCTAGCGGAAACACAGATACGCAGTATTTT
CDR3aa: CASNLASGNTDTQYF
v_gene: TRBV9
d_gene: TRBD2
abundance: .
j_gene: TRBJ2-3

CDR3nt: TGTGCCAGCAGGCTCGGGACTAGCGAAGGCACAGATACGCAGTATTTT
CDR3aa: CASRLGTSEGTDTQYF
v_gene: TRBV6-6
d_gene: TRBD2
abundance: .
j_gene: TRBJ2-3

CDR3nt: TGTGCCAGTAGTACCTTTTTACTGGGACAGGGCGAGCAGTACTTC
CDR3aa: CASSTFLLGQGEQYF
v_gene: TRBV19
d_gene: TRBD1
abundance: .
j_gene: TRBJ2-7

CDR3nt: TGTGCCAGCAGTGTGGATAGCGGGGGTTCAGATACGCAGTATTTT
CDR3aa: CASSVDSGGSDTQYF
v_gene: TRBV2
d_gene: TRBD2
abundance: .
j_gene: TRBJ2-3

CDR3nt: TGTGCCAGCAGCGACGGGACTCGGGGGAGCACCGGGGAGCTGTTTTTT
CDR3aa: CASSDGTRGSTGELFF
v_gene: TRBV7-9
d_gene: .
abundance: .
j_gene: TRBJ2-2

CDR3nt: TGTGCCAGCAGCCTTATAGGGGGCCCGGGGAATGGCTACACCTTC
CDR3aa: CASSLIGGPGNGYTF
v_gene: TRBV27
d_gene: TRBD1
abundance: .
j_gene: TRBJ1-2

CDR3nt: TGTGCCAGTAGTACGGACAGGGGGGGGGAAAAACTGTTTTTT
CDR3aa: CASSTDRGGEKLFF
v_gene: TRBV19
d_gene: TRBD1
abundance: once
j_gene: TRBJ1-4

CDR3nt: TGTGCCAGCAGTTACGGCACAGGGGGCTGGGATGAGCAGTTCTTC
CDR3aa: CASSYGTGGWDEQFF
v_gene: TRBV6-5
d_gene: TRBD1
abundance: .
j_gene: TRBJ2-1

CDR3nt: TGTGCCAGCAGTCCACGGCTAGCGGGGGAGAACACCGGGGAGCTGTTTTTT
CDR3aa: CASSPRLAGENTGELFF
v_gene: TRBV27
d_gene: TRBD2
abundance: .
j_gene: TRBJ2-2

CDR3nt: TGTGCCAGCAGCCGTCCCGGTATCACAGATACGCAGTATTTT
CDR3aa: CASSRPGITDTQYF
v_gene: TRBV7-9
d_gene: .
abundance: .
j_gene: TRBJ2-3

CDR3nt: TGTGCCAGCAGCTTAGCGAGGACAGGGTGGGGCAATGAGCAGTTCTTC
CDR3aa: CASSLARTGWGNEQFF
v_gene: TRBV7-8
d_gene: TRBD1
abundance: .
j_gene: TRBJ2-1